Sequencing of this TCR beta chain was carried out in a study of blood T cells in healthy people across ages (dated by TCRdb to 2015 to 2017). For the study in its entirety: In model experiments, template switching captured about one uniquely barcoded TCR beta cDNA molecule for every two T cells. The study measured age-related changes in TCR beta repertoire diversity using deep sequencing normalized with unique cDNA molecular identifiers. To avoid experimental bias, donors of different ages were spread randomly across the sequencing lanes. The donors were split into four age groups: young (average around 17 years), middle-aged (about 40), aged (about 62) and long-lived (approximately 80). The study analyzed two additional independent replicas of 1 million unique cDNA reads from the same blood draw for two donors, one aged 18 to 30 and one aged 80 or older.

From the cysteine up to the phenylalanine, the CDR3 has a length of 16 residues. The entry retains the CDR3 DNA only, 48 bases that are in frame from base 1. A distance of 22 bases separates the germline ends of V and J, which lose 7 bases and 6 bases respectively. The roughly 42 donors, aged about 6 to 95 years, were systemically healthy Caucasian individuals from Russia. Each donor gave around 9.9 milliliters of peripheral blood, collected into EDTA-treated Vacutainer tubes. Ficoll-Paque density-gradient centrifugation was used to isolate PBMCs, with at least 6.5 million per sample. Trizol reagent was used to extract total RNA from PBMCs, with at least 5 micrograms per sample. Naive CD45RAhigh/CD27high T cell percentages were measured by flow cytometry on a PBMC aliquot from every donor. The receptor library was made with 5' RACE. The listed sequencing device is Illumina HiSeq 2500. A second PCR of about 6 to 11 cycles was run with a J-beta primer mix and a sample-barcoded 5' primer. A template-switch 5' adaptor carrying 12 random nucleotides introduced a unique molecular identifier onto each TCR beta cDNA molecule. Each sample yielded at least 2.5 million CDR3-containing paired-end reads. The Mint cDNA synthesis kit, primed by a TRBC-specific oligonucleotide, was used to synthesize first-strand cDNA from all RNA. After uracil-DNA glycosylase treatment, a first 18-cycle PCR used universal primers M1SS and BC2_uni_R on all cDNA. Per the original workflow: Each sample was normalized by randomly selecting 1 million high-quality reads, each carrying a distinct molecular identifier. Reads with shared molecular identifiers were discarded instead of being binned into consensus sequences. MiTCR, run with a Q25 quality threshold and the strictest error-elimination algorithm, handled CDR3 identification, clonotype clustering and error correction. A nonparametric unseen species model with Euler transformation was used to estimate a lower bound on total TCR beta diversity. TCRdb trimmed public reads at Q25 via fastp, called clones via MiXCR and kept in-frame beta chains. Rows are unified per CDR3 protein, each entry keeping the most common DNA and genes. For this entry, the V and J calls and clone size follow TCRdb and not the study's own pipeline. Recorded for this sample are about 780,000 distinct CDR3 sequences; about 45% of them occurred a single time. The ten largest make up about a sixth of the sample.

Note on this clonotype: The antigen it binds to is not known. No base-level quality is on record; no much larger clone is a single base apart.

The research as a whole found: Observed TCR beta diversity correlated strongly with the percentage of naive T cells measured by flow cytometry. Compared with the aged group, the long-lived group had more naive CD4+ T cells, fewer expanded clones and increased TCR diversity, a pattern suggesting age selection. Conclusive comparison of naive and antigen-experienced compartments was prevented by the profiling of bulk unsorted PBMCs. Total diversity estimates from one million sequenced T cells were considered lower bounds and underestimates. Donor CMV infection status was unknown, potentially confounding age-related changes in expanded clonotypes. As age increased, observed TCR beta diversity per million T cells dropped in a roughly linear way, and a significant reduction was already evident by age roughly 40.

The sequence joins TRBV23-1 to TRBJ2-1; the D region is possibly TRBD1 or TRBD2, each matching across 7 bases. TRBV23-1 is filed as an ORF, its function uncertain. Material for sequencing was blood. The receptor comes from an elderly man in good health. The DNA sequence is as follows: TGCGCCAGCAAAAGCTCCAGGGGGGAGGGGATCAATGAGCAGTTCTTC. Translation gives CASKSSRGEGINEQFF.